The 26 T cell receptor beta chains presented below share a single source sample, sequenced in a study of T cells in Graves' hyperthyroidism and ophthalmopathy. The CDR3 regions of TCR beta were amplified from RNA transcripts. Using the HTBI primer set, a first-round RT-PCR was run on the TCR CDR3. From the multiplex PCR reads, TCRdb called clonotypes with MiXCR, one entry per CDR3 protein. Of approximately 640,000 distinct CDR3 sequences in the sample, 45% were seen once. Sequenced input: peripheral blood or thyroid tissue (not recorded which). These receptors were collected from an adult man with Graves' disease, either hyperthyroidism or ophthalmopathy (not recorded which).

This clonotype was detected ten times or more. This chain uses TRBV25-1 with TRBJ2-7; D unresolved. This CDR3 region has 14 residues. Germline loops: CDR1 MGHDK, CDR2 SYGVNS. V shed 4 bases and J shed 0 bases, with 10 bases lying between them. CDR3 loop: CASSATGPSYEQYF. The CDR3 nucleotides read TGTGCCAGCAGTGCAACGGGCCCCTCCTACGAGCAGTACTTC.

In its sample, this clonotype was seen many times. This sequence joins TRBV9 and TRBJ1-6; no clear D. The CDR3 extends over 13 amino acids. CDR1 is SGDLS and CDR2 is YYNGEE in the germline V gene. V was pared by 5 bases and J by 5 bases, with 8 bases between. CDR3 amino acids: CASSGSDNSPLHF. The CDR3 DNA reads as TGTGCCAGCAGTGGATCTGATAATTCACCCCTCCACTTT.

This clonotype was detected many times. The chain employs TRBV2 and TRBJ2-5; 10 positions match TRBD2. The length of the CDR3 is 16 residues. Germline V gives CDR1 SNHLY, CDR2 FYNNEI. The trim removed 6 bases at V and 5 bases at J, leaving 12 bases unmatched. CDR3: CASSGRPSGSGETQYF. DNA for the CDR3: TGTGCCAGCAGCGGAAGACCTAGCGGGAGCGGCGAGACCCAGTACTTC. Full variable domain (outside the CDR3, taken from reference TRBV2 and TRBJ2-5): EPEVTQTPSHQVTQMGQEVILRCVPISNHLYFYWYRQILGQKVEFLVSFYNNEISEKSEIFDDQFSVERPDGSNFTLKIRSTKLEDSAMYFCASSGRPSGSGETQYFGPGTRLLVL.

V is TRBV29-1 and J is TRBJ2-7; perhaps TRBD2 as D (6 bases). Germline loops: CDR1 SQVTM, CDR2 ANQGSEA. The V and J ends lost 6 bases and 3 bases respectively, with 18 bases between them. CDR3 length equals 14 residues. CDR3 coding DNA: TGCAGCGTGAGTAAAGGGCGGGAACTCTACGAGCAGTACTTC. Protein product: CSVSKGRELYEQYF.

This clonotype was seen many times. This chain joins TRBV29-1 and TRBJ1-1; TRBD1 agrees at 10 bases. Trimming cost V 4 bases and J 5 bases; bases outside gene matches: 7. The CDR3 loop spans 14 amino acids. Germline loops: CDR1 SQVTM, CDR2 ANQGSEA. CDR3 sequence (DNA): TGCAGCGTTGTTGTCCCGGACAGGGGGACTGAAGCTTTCTTT. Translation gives CSVVVPDRGTEAFF.

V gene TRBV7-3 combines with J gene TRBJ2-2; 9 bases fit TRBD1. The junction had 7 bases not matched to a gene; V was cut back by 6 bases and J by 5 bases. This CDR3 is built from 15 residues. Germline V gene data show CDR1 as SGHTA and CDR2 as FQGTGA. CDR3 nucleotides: TGTGCCAGCAGTATAATACAGGGGGCAACCGGGGAGCTGTTTTTT. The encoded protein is CASSIIQGATGELFF.

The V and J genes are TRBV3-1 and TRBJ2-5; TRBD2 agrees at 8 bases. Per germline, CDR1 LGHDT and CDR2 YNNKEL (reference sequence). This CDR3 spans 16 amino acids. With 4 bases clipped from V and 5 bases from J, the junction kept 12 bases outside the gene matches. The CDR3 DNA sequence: TGTGCCAGCAGCCCTGTGGGTAGCGGGATAAGCGAGACCCAGTACTTC. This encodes CASSPVGSGISETQYF.

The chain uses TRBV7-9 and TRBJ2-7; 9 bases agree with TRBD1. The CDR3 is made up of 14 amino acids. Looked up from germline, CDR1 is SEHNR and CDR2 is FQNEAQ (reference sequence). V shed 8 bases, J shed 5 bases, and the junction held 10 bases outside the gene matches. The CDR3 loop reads CASSSDRGSNEQYF. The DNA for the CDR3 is TGTGCCAGCTCATCGGACAGGGGATCCAACGAGCAGTACTTC.

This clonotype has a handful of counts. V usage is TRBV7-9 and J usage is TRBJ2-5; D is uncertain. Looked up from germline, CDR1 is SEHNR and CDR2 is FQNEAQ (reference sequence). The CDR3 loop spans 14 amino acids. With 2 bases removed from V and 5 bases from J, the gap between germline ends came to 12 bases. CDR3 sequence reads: CASSLNGPPETQYF. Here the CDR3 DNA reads TGTGCCAGCAGCTTAAACGGACCCCCCGAGACCCAGTACTTC.

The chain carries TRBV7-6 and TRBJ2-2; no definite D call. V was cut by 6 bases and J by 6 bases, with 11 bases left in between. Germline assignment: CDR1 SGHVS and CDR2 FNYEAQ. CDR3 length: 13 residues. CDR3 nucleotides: TGTGCCAGCAGTTTCGAGTGGTCCGGGGAGCTGTTTTTT. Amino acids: CASSFEWSGELFF. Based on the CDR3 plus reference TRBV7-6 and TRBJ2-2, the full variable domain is GAGVSQSPRYKVTKRGQDVALRCDPISGHVSLYWYRQALGQGPEFLTYFNYEAQQDKSGLPNDRFSAERPEGSISTLTIQRTEQRDSAMYRCASSFEWSGELFFGEGSRLTVL.

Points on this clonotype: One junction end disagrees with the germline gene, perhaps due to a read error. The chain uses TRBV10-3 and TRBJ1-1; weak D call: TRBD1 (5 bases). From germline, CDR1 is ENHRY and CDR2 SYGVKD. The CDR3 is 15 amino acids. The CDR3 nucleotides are TGTGCCGTCAGTGACCGGCAGGGAAGGATCACTGAAGCTTTCTTT. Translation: CAVSDRQGRITEAFF.

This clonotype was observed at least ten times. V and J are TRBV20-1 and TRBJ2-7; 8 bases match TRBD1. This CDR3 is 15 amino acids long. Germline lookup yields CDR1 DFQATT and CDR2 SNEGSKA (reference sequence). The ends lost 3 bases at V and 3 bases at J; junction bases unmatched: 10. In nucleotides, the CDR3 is TGCAGTGCTAGTAATGTGGGACAGGCTAACTACGAGCAGTACTTC. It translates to CSASNVGQANYEQYF.

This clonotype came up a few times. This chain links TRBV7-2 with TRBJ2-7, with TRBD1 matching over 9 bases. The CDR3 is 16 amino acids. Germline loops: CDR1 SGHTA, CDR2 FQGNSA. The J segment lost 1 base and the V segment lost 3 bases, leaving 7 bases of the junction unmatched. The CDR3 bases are TGTGCCAGCAGCTTTGTGCCGGGACAGGGATCCTACGAGCAGTACTTC. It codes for CASSFVPGQGSYEQYF.

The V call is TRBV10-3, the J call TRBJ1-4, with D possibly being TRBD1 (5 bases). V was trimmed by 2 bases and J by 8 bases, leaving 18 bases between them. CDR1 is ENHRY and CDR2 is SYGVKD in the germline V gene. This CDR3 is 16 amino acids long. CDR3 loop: CAISEAGVRGDEKLFF. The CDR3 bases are TGTGCCATCAGTGAGGCAGGTGTGAGGGGAGACGAAAAACTGTTTTTT.

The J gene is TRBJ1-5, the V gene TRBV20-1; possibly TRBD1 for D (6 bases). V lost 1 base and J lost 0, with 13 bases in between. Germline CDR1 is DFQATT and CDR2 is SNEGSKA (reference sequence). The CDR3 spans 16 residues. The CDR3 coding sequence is TGCAGTGCTAGAGGGGACACCGGCCCTAGCAATCAGCCCCAGCATTTT. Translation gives CSARGDTGPSNQPQHF.

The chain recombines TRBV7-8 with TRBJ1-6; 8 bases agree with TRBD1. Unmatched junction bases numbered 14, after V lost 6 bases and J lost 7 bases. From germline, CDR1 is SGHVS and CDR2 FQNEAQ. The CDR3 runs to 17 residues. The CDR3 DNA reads TGTGCCAGCAGTGACGGACAGGGACCTGAGGCGAATTCACCCCTCCACTTT. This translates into CASSDGQGPEANSPLHF.

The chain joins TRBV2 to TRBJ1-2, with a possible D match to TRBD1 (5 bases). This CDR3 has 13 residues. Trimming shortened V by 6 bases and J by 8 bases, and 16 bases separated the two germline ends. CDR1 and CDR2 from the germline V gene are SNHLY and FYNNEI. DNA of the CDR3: TGTGCCAGCAGACCCCCCGGGGCGGGGGGCTACACCTTC. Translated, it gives CASRPPGAGGYTF.

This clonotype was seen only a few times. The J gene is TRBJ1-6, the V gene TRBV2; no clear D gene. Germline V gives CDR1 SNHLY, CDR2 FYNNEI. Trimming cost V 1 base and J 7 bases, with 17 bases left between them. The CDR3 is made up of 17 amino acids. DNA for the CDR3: TGTGCCAGCAGTGAAGTGGGTTCCGGCGTTATAAATTCACCCCTCCACTTT. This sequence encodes CASSEVGSGVINSPLHF.

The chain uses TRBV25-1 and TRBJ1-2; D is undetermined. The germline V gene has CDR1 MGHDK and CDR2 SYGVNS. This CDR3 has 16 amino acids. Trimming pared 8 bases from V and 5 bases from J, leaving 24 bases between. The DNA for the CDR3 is TGTGCCAGCGTGATCATCCCACGGAAGATTTCTTATGGCTACACCTTC. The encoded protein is CASVIIPRKISYGYTF.

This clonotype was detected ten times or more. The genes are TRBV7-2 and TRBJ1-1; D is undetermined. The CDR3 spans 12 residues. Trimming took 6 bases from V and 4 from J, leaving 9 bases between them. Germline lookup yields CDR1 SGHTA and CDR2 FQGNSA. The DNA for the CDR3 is TGTGCCAGCAGGCATGGCGGCACTGAAGCTTTCTTT. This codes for CASRHGGTEAFF.

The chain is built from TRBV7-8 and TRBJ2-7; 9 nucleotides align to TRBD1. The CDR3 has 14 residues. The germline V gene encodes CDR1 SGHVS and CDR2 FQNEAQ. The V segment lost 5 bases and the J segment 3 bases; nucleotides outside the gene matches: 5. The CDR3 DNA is TGTGCCAGCAGCATAGGGACAGGGAACTACGAGCAGTACTTC. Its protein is CASSIGTGNYEQYF.

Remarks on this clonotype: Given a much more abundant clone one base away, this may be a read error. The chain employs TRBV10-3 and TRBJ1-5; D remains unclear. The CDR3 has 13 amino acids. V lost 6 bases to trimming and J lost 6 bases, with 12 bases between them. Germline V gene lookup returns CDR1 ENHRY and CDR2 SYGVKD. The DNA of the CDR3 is TGTGCCATCAGGAAGGGAGAGGGTCAGCCCCAGCATTTT. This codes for CAIRKGEGQPQHF.

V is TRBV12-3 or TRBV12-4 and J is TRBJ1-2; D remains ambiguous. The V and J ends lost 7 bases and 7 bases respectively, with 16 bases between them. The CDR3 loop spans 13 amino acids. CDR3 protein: CASNLRRGFGYTF. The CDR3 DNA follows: TGTGCCAGCAACCTTCGGAGAGGGTTTGGCTACACCTTC.

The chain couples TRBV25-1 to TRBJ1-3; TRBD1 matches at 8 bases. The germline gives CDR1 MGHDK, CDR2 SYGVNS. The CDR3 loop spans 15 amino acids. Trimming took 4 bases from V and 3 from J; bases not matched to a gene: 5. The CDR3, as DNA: TGTGCCAGCAGTGGACAGGGGCCGATTGGAAACACCATATATTTT. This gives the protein CASSGQGPIGNTIYF.

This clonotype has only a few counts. The CDR3, as DNA: TGCAGTGCTAGAGAGGGCTTAAGGGGGGCCAACACTGAAGCTTTCTTT. Translation gives CSAREGLRGANTEAFF. This chain uses TRBV20-1 with TRBJ1-1; TRBD1 is a possible D gene (6 bases). Germline CDR1 reads DFQATT; CDR2 reads SNEGSKA (reference sequence). CDR3 size: 16 residues. Deletions cut 0 bases from V and 2 bases from J, with 16 bases between.

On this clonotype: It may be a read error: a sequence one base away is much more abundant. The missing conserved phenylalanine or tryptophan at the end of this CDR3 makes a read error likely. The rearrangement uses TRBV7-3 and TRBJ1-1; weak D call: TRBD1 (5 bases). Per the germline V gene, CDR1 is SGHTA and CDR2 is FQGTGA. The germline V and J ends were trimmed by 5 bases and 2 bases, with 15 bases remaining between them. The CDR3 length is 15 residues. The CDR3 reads CASSLRGPRNTEAFS. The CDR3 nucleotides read TGTGCCAGCAGCCTGAGGGGACCGCGAAACACTGAAGCTTTCTCT.